Each of the 14 T cell receptor beta chains below was sequenced from the same sample in a study of T cells after somatic rescue of genetic block (dated by TCRdb to the early 2020s). The library was generated by the immunoSEQ multiplex PCR assay. Entries here come from immuneACCESS through TCRdb and include only in-frame sequences with V and J called. Some clones fail to appear in such tables; in the studies checked, an unresolved V gene covers under half of the shortfall, and the cause of the remainder is unknown. The sample includes more than 70,000 clones, with 90% observed a single time. The top ten clonotypes cover roughly 1.7% of the sample. What was sequenced was peripheral blood mononuclear cells (PBMCs). Receptors originate from a woman between 18 and 29 years old.

CDR3 sequence: CASSQDRAGGVNTEAFF. DNA for the CDR3: TGCGCCAGCAGCCAAGACAGGGCGGGAGGCGTAAACACTGAAGCTTTCTTT. J is TRBJ1-1 and V is TRBV4-3; D possibly corresponds to TRBD1 (5 bases). The CDR3 has 17 amino acids. V was shortened by 0 bases and J by 2 bases, with 16 bases between the two germline ends. Germline CDR1 is LGHNA and CDR2 is YSLEER.

The chain recombines TRBV18 with TRBJ2-1, with TRBD2 matching over 11 bases. J gave up 5 bases and V 4 bases, and 4 bases lay outside the gene matches. CDR1 and CDR2 from the germline V gene are KGHSH and LQKENI. The CDR3 consists of 15 residues. The CDR3 here is CASSLGLAENNEQFF. CDR3 coding DNA: TGTGCCAGCTCACTGGGACTAGCGGAAAACAATGAGCAGTTCTTC. Full variable domain (outside the CDR3, taken from reference TRBV18 and TRBJ2-1): NAGVMQNPRHLVRRRGQEARLRCSPMKGHSHVYWYRQLPEEGLKFMVYLQKENIIDESGMPKERFSAEFPKEGPSILRIQQVVRGDSAAYFCASSLGLAENNEQFFGPGTRLTVL.

V is TRBV4-2 and J is TRBJ2-3, with 13 nucleotides matching TRBD2. Per germline, CDR1 LGHNA and CDR2 YNFKEQ. This CDR3 contains 20 residues. V shed 0 bases and J 4 bases; nucleotides not matched to a gene: 13. The CDR3: CASSQDPWTSGSYVADTQYF. DNA of the CDR3: TGTGCCAGCAGCCAAGATCCCTGGACTAGCGGGAGTTACGTTGCAGATACGCAGTATTTT.

This chain connects TRBV30 to TRBJ1-1, with D perhaps TRBD1 (6 bases). V was shortened by 8 bases and J by 1 base, with 11 bases between the two germline ends. This CDR3 comprises 12 residues. Germline CDR1 GTSNPN, CDR2 SVGIG (reference sequence). CDR3 bases: TGTGCCGGGGGGCGGTCGAACACTGAAGCTTTCTTT. As protein: CAGGRSNTEAFF.

This chain connects TRBV27 to TRBJ2-1; tentatively, D is TRBD2 (6 bases). V dropped 1 base and J dropped 4 bases, with 11 bases sitting between them. Germline V gene lookup returns CDR1 MNHEY and CDR2 SMNVEV (reference sequence). The CDR3 spans 15 residues. The CDR3 is CASSLFRGMYNEQFF. The CDR3 coding sequence is TGTGCCAGCAGTTTATTTCGCGGGATGTACAATGAGCAGTTCTTC.

The genes are TRBV5-1 and TRBJ2-1, with 12 positions matching TRBD2. V was clipped by 1 base and J by 7 bases; unmatched bases: 9. The CDR3 runs to 17 residues. The germline V gene has CDR1 SGHRS and CDR2 YFSETQ. The DNA for the CDR3 is TGCGCCAGCAGCTTGAGTCGCCGACTAGCGGGAGAAAATGAGCAGTTCTTC. This sequence encodes CASSLSRRLAGENEQFF.

The chain is built from TRBV6-5 and TRBJ2-3; no reliable D call. Germline V lookup: CDR1 MNHEY, CDR2 SVGAGI. V lost 8 bases, J lost 6 bases, and 12 bases lay in between. The CDR3 consists of 12 residues. The DNA for the CDR3 is TGTGCCAGCCAAGACTCGACGGATACGCAGTATTTT. Residues: CASQDSTDTQYF.

The chain joins TRBV18 to TRBJ1-3; no reliable D call. This CDR3 region has 14 residues. Germline lookup yields CDR1 KGHSH and CDR2 LQKENI. V was clipped by 1 base and J by 4 bases, with 8 bases between them. The CDR3 DNA is TGTGCCAGCTCACCACTGGGAGAAGGAAACACCATATATTTT. This gives the protein CASSPLGEGNTIYF. Full variable domain (rest looked up from reference TRBV18 and TRBJ1-3): NAGVMQNPRHLVRRRGQEARLRCSPMKGHSHVYWYRQLPEEGLKFMVYLQKENIIDESGMPKERFSAEFPKEGPSILRIQQVVRGDSAAYFCASSPLGEGNTIYFGEGSWLTVV.

The chain links TRBV27 to TRBJ2-3; tentatively, D is TRBD2 (5 bases). CDR3 size: 17 residues. Germline values: CDR1 MNHEY, CDR2 SMNVEV (reference sequence). The V and J ends lost 5 bases and 4 bases respectively, with 22 bases between them. The chain's CDR3 is CASSRSGPGSSADTQYF. The CDR3 DNA reads TGTGCCAGCAGTAGAAGCGGACCGGGGAGTAGCGCAGATACGCAGTATTTT.

The chain carries TRBV6-5 and TRBJ2-1; 11 bases are shared with TRBD2. The CDR3 totals 16 residues. The germline V gene encodes CDR1 MNHEY and CDR2 SVGAGI. The V and J ends lost 4 bases and 8 bases, in that order; junction bases with no gene match: 10. The CDR3 loop reads CASSLASGRKVDEQFF. CDR3 in DNA: TGTGCCAGCAGTTTGGCTAGCGGGAGGAAGGTGGATGAGCAGTTCTTC.

The chain employs TRBV4-2 and TRBJ1-5, with D hard to call. This CDR3 has 15 amino acids. The V gene lost 0 bases and the J gene lost 6 bases, with 12 bases spanning the gap. Germline values: CDR1 LGHNA, CDR2 YNFKEQ. CDR3 DNA sequence: TGTGCCAGCAGCCAAGAAGAGGGATCGGTTCAGCCCCAGCATTTT. This encodes CASSQEEGSVQPQHF.

The table lists this clone with a count of one. The chain links TRBV27 to TRBJ1-1, with TRBD1 matching over 7 bases. After removal of 6 bases from V and 4 bases from J, the junction contained 5 bases not matched to a gene. In germline, CDR1 is MNHEY, CDR2 SMNVEV (reference sequence). This CDR3 is 13 amino acids long. In nucleotides, the CDR3 is TGTGCCAGCAGCGCCGACAGGGCCACTGAAGCTTTCTTT. Protein sequence: CASSADRATEAFF.

The chain combines TRBV28 with TRBJ1-6; D perhaps matches TRBD1 (5 bases). The CDR3 has 15 residues. The germline gives CDR1 MDHEN, CDR2 SYDVKM. V lost 5 bases and J 0 bases, leaving 8 bases between the germline ends. The CDR3 protein is CASSPDSSYNSPLHF. CDR3 DNA: TGTGCCAGCAGTCCAGACAGCTCCTATAATTCACCCCTCCACTTT.

The chain employs TRBV11-3 and TRBJ1-1; D not resolved. The germline V and J ends were trimmed by 2 bases and 1 base, with 8 bases remaining between them. The CDR3 contains 14 residues. Germline V CDR1 and CDR2: SGHNT, YENEEA. CDR3: CASSLIRENTEAFF. In nucleotides, the CDR3 is TGTGCCAGCAGCTTAATTCGGGAGAACACTGAAGCTTTCTTT.